The present T cell receptor (beta chain) was sequenced within a study of T cell responses to AZD1222 COVID-19 vaccine. Here immunoSEQ multiplex PCR was the method, and the copy in TCRdb shows in-frame clones only, minus some. The table has about 210,000 clones, around 94% seen once. Germline loops: CDR1 DFQATT, CDR2 SNEGSKA (reference sequence). This CDR3 is built from 16 residues. V lost 3 bases and J lost 6; bases outside the gene matches: 8. Study conclusions and caveats: Clonal diversity may have been underestimated, and the donors were mostly white British, with more females than males. Spike-specific TCR breadth and depth went up after people got two AZD1222 doses. Within unmutated variant regions lay the reported targets of nearly half of spike-specific TCRs.

As regards this clone: Its specificity is not known.

The sequenced sample was peripheral blood, obtained 28 days after the second dose of the MenACWY control vaccine. V and J are TRBV20-1 and TRBJ2-1, with TRBD2 matching 13 bases. This TCR came from an adult who received the MenACWY meningococcal vaccine as a control. This chain's CDR3 is CSASSGTSGTVNEQFF. The CDR3, as DNA: TGCAGTGCTAGTTCCGGGACTAGCGGGACCGTCAATGAGCAGTTCTTC.